Below are 14 T cell receptor beta chains sequenced from a single sample in a study of a mutant IDH1 vaccine in newly diagnosed glioma. Time point described: week 35, safety follow-up. One vaccine dose held 300 ug of mutant IDH1 20-mer peptide and came with topical imiquimod. Their antigens are not known. The data were produced by immunoSEQ multiplex PCR, yet TCRdb's version contains in-frame clones alone and is incomplete. Counted here are roughly 50,000 clones, roughly 80% occurring once; the ten biggest clones make up around 4.1%. Sequenced here: PBMCs, sampled from a glioma patient whose treatment included an IDH1 peptide vaccine. The source is a woman under 30 with glioma.

The sample holds one count of this clone. This chain joins TRBV5-6 and TRBJ1-6, with D uncertain. The CDR3 totals 17 residues. Between the trimmed V and J ends, which lost 1 base and 10 bases, there was a span of 21 bases. Germline V CDR1 and CDR2: SGHDT, YYEEEE. The CDR3 protein is CASSLIRGLGIESPLHF. As DNA, the CDR3 is TGTGCCAGCAGCTTGATTCGAGGGTTAGGAATAGAGTCACCCCTCCACTTT.

CDR3 DNA: TGTGCCAGCAGCCCAGGACTAGCGGGAGGGCTGGAGCAGTACTTC. As protein: CASSPGLAGGLEQYF. The gene calls are TRBV7-8 and TRBJ2-7, with 15 nucleotides matching TRBD2. CDR1 and CDR2 from the germline V gene are SGHVS and FQNEAQ. Trimming cost V 5 bases and J 7 bases; bases outside gene matches: 6. This CDR3 spans 15 amino acids.

The chain couples TRBV7-9 to TRBJ2-1; tentative D call: TRBD1 (5 bases). This CDR3 is 14 amino acids long. Germline V gives CDR1 SEHNR, CDR2 FQNEAQ (reference sequence). Trimming cost V 1 base and J 10 bases, with 14 bases left between them. This chain's CDR3 is CASSLVVRTPEQFF. The DNA for the CDR3 is TGTGCCAGCAGCTTAGTTGTTAGGACACCGGAGCAGTTCTTC.

The CDR3 nucleotides read TGTGCCAGCAGCGTGAGTGGGGACTATTACTACAATGAGCAGTTCTTC. Its translation is CASSVSGDYYYNEQFF. V usage is TRBV9 and J usage is TRBJ2-1; 7 bases line up with TRBD2. Trimming removed 2 bases from V and 3 bases from J; junction bases left unmatched: 8. This CDR3 has 16 amino acids. Germline V lookup: CDR1 SGDLS, CDR2 YYNGEE.

The chain uses TRBV7-9 and TRBJ1-2; 7 bases are shared with TRBD1. J lost 14 bases, V lost 4 bases, and 7 bases had no gene match. CDR3 length: 11 amino acids. The germline CDR1 and CDR2 sequences are SEHNR and FQNEAQ (reference sequence). CDR3 coding DNA: TGTGCCAGCAGCTCTCGACAGGGCTTTACCTTC. This encodes CASSSRQGFTF.

This clone was counted a few times. The chain employs TRBV4-2 and TRBJ1-1; TRBD1 might be the D (6 bases). CDR1 and CDR2 (germline): LGHNA, YNFKEQ. Trimming removed 1 base at V and 0 bases at J, with 9 bases between. The CDR3 has 15 residues. The CDR3 nucleotides are TGTGCCAGCAGCCAAGCAGGGGTGCTGAACACTGAAGCTTTCTTT. It specifies CASSQAGVLNTEAFF.

The chain couples TRBV7-8 to TRBJ2-5; perhaps TRBD2 as D (5 bases). Germline lookup yields CDR1 SGHVS and CDR2 FQNEAQ. V lost 5 bases to trimming and J lost 5 bases, with 18 bases between them. There are 15 residues in the CDR3. Here the CDR3 reads CASSPRRGLGETQYF. The CDR3 coding sequence is TGTGCCAGCAGCCCCCGACGGGGTTTGGGGGAGACCCAGTACTTC.

This chain joins TRBV9 and TRBJ2-1, with 7 bases that match TRBD1. Trimming removed 1 base from V and 4 bases from J; junction bases left unmatched: 5. The CDR3 runs 15 residues. CDR1 and CDR2 (germline): SGDLS, YYNGEE. CDR3 region: CASSVTGAPYNEQFF. The CDR3 coding sequence is TGTGCCAGCAGCGTAACAGGGGCCCCTTACAATGAGCAGTTCTTC. Full variable domain (outside the CDR3, taken from reference TRBV9 and TRBJ2-1): DSGVTQTPKHLITATGQRVTLRCSPRSGDLSVYWYQQSLDQGLQFLIQYYNGEERAKGNILERFSAQQFPDLHSELNLSSLELGDSALYFCASSVTGAPYNEQFFGPGTRLTVL.

The chain recombines TRBV19 with TRBJ2-3, with D possibly called TRBD1 or TRBD2 (6 bases each). Trimming removed 5 bases from V and 6 bases from J, with 15 bases in between. The CDR3 extends over 14 amino acids. CDR1 and CDR2 (germline): LNHDA, SQIVND (reference sequence). CDR3 residues: CASSEMGGRDTQYF. In DNA, the CDR3 is TGTGCCAGTAGTGAAATGGGGGGCCGGGATACGCAGTATTTT.

The chain recombines TRBV11-2 with TRBJ1-2; tentative D call: TRBD1 (5 bases). V lost 1 base to trimming and J lost 8 bases, with 11 bases between them. The germline CDR1 and CDR2 sequences are SGHAT and FQNNGV. The CDR3 has 13 amino acids. For the CDR3, the DNA is TGTGCCAGCAGCTTAGTACGGGGGGGAGGCTACACCTTC. This codes for CASSLVRGGGYTF.

This clone showed up just once. V and J are TRBV7-2 and TRBJ2-3; 8 positions match TRBD1. V lost 1 base and J lost 6; bases outside the gene matches: 12. The CDR3 loop spans 17 amino acids. Germline lookup yields CDR1 SGHTA and CDR2 FQGNSA. CDR3 nucleotide sequence: TGTGCCAGCAGCTTAGTTCGAGGGCAGGGGGCGAGGGATACGCAGTATTTT. This gives the protein CASSLVRGQGARDTQYF.

The J gene is TRBJ1-2, the V gene TRBV25-1, with D uncertain. V lost 1 base and J 1 base, leaving 7 bases between the germline ends. Germline CDR1 and CDR2: MGHDK and SYGVNS. This CDR3 contains 14 residues. This chain's CDR3 is CASSEFGDNYGYTF. The CDR3 DNA reads TGTGCCAGCAGTGAATTTGGGGATAACTATGGCTACACCTTC.

V gene TRBV4-1 combines with J gene TRBJ2-4, with D possibly matching TRBD1 (6 bases). Germline assignment: CDR1 MGHRA and CDR2 YSYEKL. Trimming left V 4 bases short and J 0 bases short, with 13 bases between. CDR3 size: 16 residues. The CDR3 nucleotides are TGCGCCAGCAGCCCAAGACAGGTTCTAGCCAAAAACATTCAGTACTTC. Its translation: CASSPRQVLAKNIQYF.

The chain joins TRBV7-9 to TRBJ2-7; 9 bases line up with TRBD2. Germline values: CDR1 SEHNR, CDR2 FQNEAQ (reference sequence). Trimming cost V 5 bases and J 5 bases; bases outside gene matches: 13. There are 16 residues in the CDR3. CDR3 DNA: TGTGCCAGCAGCCGGCGTGATAGCGGGAGTAGGGACGAGCAGTACTTC. It specifies CASSRRDSGSRDEQYF.